These T cell receptor beta chains were read from a single sample in a study of early stage breast cancer tumors. Profiling relied on immunoSEQ multiplex PCR, and the TCRdb table lists in-frame clones only, not all of them. Among some 21,000 clones listed, around 76% were seen once. The material sequenced was blood. The receptors derive from a person aged 55-75 years with breast cancer. CDR3s include the opening cysteine and the closing phenylalanine or tryptophan. A D gene is named only where the DNA matches it firmly.

len	d_gene	v_gene	j_gene	CDR3aa
16	.	TRBV19	TRBJ1-1	CASSTPPGGVRTEAFF
15	.	TRBV2	TRBJ1-1	CASSESGGGYTEAFF
12	TRBD1	TRBV5-1	TRBJ2-7	CASGDRDDEQYF
14	.	TRBV19	TRBJ1-2	CASSSRGVDYGYTF
15	.	TRBV5-1	TRBJ2-7	CASSLELVRGGEQYF
15	TRBD2	TRBV19	TRBJ2-1	CASSIGLADYNEQFF
14	.	TRBV7-9	TRBJ2-3	CASSIRTSTDTQYF
17	TRBD2	TRBV11-1	TRBJ2-7	CASSWTSGSKGFYEQYF
15	TRBD2	TRBV14	TRBJ2-1	CASSQGSGRWREQFF
13	.	TRBV7-6	TRBJ2-5	CASSGGHQETQYF
16	.	TRBV5-8	TRBJ1-3	CASSWRDSISGNTIYF
13	.	TRBV11-3	TRBJ1-1	CASSPIGDTEAFF
15	TRBD2	TRBV7-9	TRBJ2-5	CASSPSGGAVETQYF
15	.	TRBV9	TRBJ1-1	CASSVEPVGVTEAFF
14	.	TRBV18	TRBJ1-1	CASSPPSQDTEAFF
15	.	TRBV5-1	TRBJ2-1	CASSLLIRPYNEQFF
15	.	TRBV6-5	TRBJ1-1	CASSYSLSLNTEAFF
14	TRBD1	TRBV6-1	TRBJ2-7	CASTLNAGGHEQYF
13	TRBD1	TRBV29-1	TRBJ1-1	CSVRDRPNTEAFF
16	TRBD2	TRBV11-1	TRBJ2-3	CASSPGLAASTDTQYF
13	TRBD1	TRBV5-1	TRBJ1-1	CASSTQGGTEAFF
15	.	TRBV19	TRBJ1-1	CASSIGGLLNTEAFF
13	TRBD2	TRBV6-5	TRBJ2-1	CASGEGFYNEQFF
12	.	TRBV2	TRBJ2-7	CASQAPNYEQYF
14	.	TRBV29-1	TRBJ2-7	CSVVNRLTGYEQYF
16	.	TRBV7-9	TRBJ1-1	CASSLPPGHRSPEAFF
14	.	TRBV9	TRBJ1-5	CASSVAGEHQPQHF
16	.	TRBV11-3	TRBJ2-5	CASSLDRSGGQETQYF
13	.	TRBV11-2	TRBJ2-7	CASSFSGNPEQYF
15	TRBD1	TRBV5-1	TRBJ2-7	CASSLGTGGAYEQYF
13	.	TRBV29-1	TRBJ1-1	CSVVGQLNTEAFF
15	TRBD1	TRBV18	TRBJ2-5	CASSLGGQGSETQYF
16	TRBD1	TRBV7-2	TRBJ2-5	CASSLWGQGGKETQYF
15	.	TRBV27	TRBJ2-2	CASSYLPQGLGELFF
14	.	TRBV19	TRBJ1-2	CASRGDLAGDGYTF
14	.	TRBV11-2	TRBJ1-2	CASSLDLRLYGYTF
15	TRBD2	TRBV5-4	TRBJ2-1	CASSSGGRGYNEQFF
14	TRBD1	TRBV27	TRBJ1-1	CASSLTGGSTEAFF
15	.	TRBV25-1	TRBJ1-3	CASNRAREPGNTIYF
16	.	TRBV11-3	TRBJ2-2	CASSFVNRTNTGELFF
15	TRBD1	TRBV11-2	TRBJ1-1	CASSGGTGVVAEAFF
15	.	TRBV7-2	TRBJ1-6	CASSLETGRLSPLHF
16	TRBD1	TRBV5-1	TRBJ1-2	CASSPRDSQPGDGYTF
15	.	TRBV29-1	TRBJ1-1	CSVEGEAGRNTEAFF
16	.	TRBV7-2	TRBJ1-5	CASSPGRDYSNQPQHF
13	TRBD1	TRBV13	TRBJ2-7	CASRVTGVREQYF
14	TRBD2	TRBV6-5	TRBJ2-7	CASSHGGVLGEQYF
14	.	TRBV27	TRBJ2-1	CASTNPKRYNEQFF
15	.	TRBV30	TRBJ1-4	CAWSPKQGPNEKLFF
16	.	TRBV19	TRBJ2-1	CASSITGRDVGAGQFF
15	.	TRBV18	TRBJ1-5	CASSPPGGAGQPQHF
15	.	TRBV27	TRBJ1-2	CASSSSQGTNYGYTF
14	.	TRBV5-4	TRBJ2-5	CASSSTGSQETQYF
13	.	TRBV6-8	TRBJ2-2	CASSGTPPGELFF
17	TRBD1	TRBV19	TRBJ1-4	CASGQDRASLTNEKLFF
18	TRBD2	TRBV4-1	TRBJ2-1	CASSQRLAGGPWNNEQFF
16	.	TRBV5-4	TRBJ2-7	CASSQDSSGFSYEQYF